This passage covers 5 T cell receptor beta chains from one sample sequenced in a study of monozygotic twins with inflammatory bowel disease. TCRdb reworked the 5' RACE reads into one entry per CDR3 protein, no DNA. The sample has 350,000 to 550,000 distinct CDR3 sequences, and its top ten clones hold 2% to 2.5%. Sequencing was carried out using blood. The receptors come from a human donor with ulcerative colitis or Crohn's disease, or a healthy co-twin of an affected twin (not recorded which).

V is TRBV3-1 and J is TRBJ2-7. The V gene's germline CDR1 is LGHDT and CDR2 YNNKEL (reference sequence). This CDR3 has 15 amino acids. CDR3 sequence reads: CASTYSVAGSYEQYF.

The chain uses TRBV9 and TRBJ2-2; the D call from TCRdb, TRBD1, cannot be confirmed without DNA. Germline lookup yields CDR1 SGDLS and CDR2 YYNGEE. This CDR3 is 18 amino acids long. The CDR3 here is CASSPRGGGALNTGELFF.

The genes are TRBV6-5 and TRBJ2-5; as DNA is missing, the TRBD1 call by TCRdb cannot be tested. Germline CDR1 reads MNHEY; CDR2 reads SVGAGI. The CDR3 length is 14 residues. The CDR3 is CASSYGGSFETQYF.

The chain couples TRBV20-1 to TRBJ2-5; as DNA is missing, the TRBD2 call by TCRdb cannot be tested. The germline V gene encodes CDR1 DFQATT and CDR2 SNEGSKA (reference sequence). This CDR3 contains 14 residues. CDR3 residues: CSARHSGRGETQYF.

The CDR3 sequence: CASSLLGTGELFF. The V call is TRBV7-2, the J call TRBJ2-2. Germline V gives CDR1 SGHTA, CDR2 FQGNSA. The CDR3 is made up of 13 amino acids.